The clone carrying this TCR beta chain was seen just once. Its antigen is not identified. Germline V gene sequence: CDR1 MNHEY, CDR2 SVGAGI. The CDR3 extends over 16 amino acids. V gave up 0 bases and J gave up 5 bases; unmatched junction bases: 9. This record belongs to a study of cytomegalovirus exposure and HLA in healthy donors. Both 60 Vbeta primers and 13 Jbeta primers went into the PCR. TCRdb's copy holds only in-frame clones and misses some; the assay was immunoSEQ multiplex PCR. The sample records tens of thousands of clones, around four fifths being singletons. Notes on the study in general: V- and J-gene trimming of TCR beta was linked (in a later analysis) to a missense DCLRE1C variant. Analyses of presence and absence presupposed an approximately uniform sequencing depth across donors.

This chain connects TRBV6-5 to TRBJ2-7; 8 nucleotides agree with TRBD1. What was sequenced was PBMCs. The source is a male donor in good health and CMV-seropositive. CDR3 residues: CASSYSSSGGADEQYF. In nucleotides, the CDR3 is TGTGCCAGCAGTTACTCGTCGTCAGGGGGCGCGGACGAGCAGTACTTC.